This passage covers 28 T cell receptor beta chains from one sample sequenced in a study of blood T cells in healthy people across ages. Primers used in a second PCR of about 6 to 12 cycles were a sample-barcoded 5' primer and a J-beta primer mix. TCRdb reprocessed the 5' RACE reads via MiXCR and lists one record per CDR3 protein. The sample includes 540,000 or so distinct CDR3 sequences, roughly 43% of them seen just once. The sample consisted of blood. Receptor source: an elderly man in good health.

There are a few counts of this clonotype. V is TRBV24-1 and J is TRBJ2-3; D gene ambiguous. Looked up from germline, CDR1 is KGHDR and CDR2 is SFDVKD. V was cut by 1 base and J by 6 bases, with 4 bases left in between. This CDR3 spans 12 amino acids. This CDR3 is CATSDFVDTQYF. CDR3 nucleotide sequence: TGTGCCACCAGTGATTTCGTGGATACGCAGTATTTT.

This clonotype has at least ten counts. The V call is TRBV6-6, the J call TRBJ2-3; TRBD1 agrees at 7 bases. This CDR3 is 15 amino acids long. CDR1 is MNHNY, CDR2 SVGAGI, per germline (reference sequence). After removal of 5 bases from V and 3 bases from J, the junction contained 8 bases not matched to a gene. CDR3 sequence: CASSGQALVTDTQYF. In DNA, the CDR3 is TGTGCCAGCAGTGGACAGGCCTTAGTAACAGATACGCAGTATTTT.

This clonotype was seen only a few times. CDR3 sequence: CASSQTPRYEQYF. The CDR3 DNA reads TGCGCCAGCAGCCAGACTCCACGATACGAGCAGTACTTC. The V gene is TRBV4-3, the J gene TRBJ2-7; D gene uncertain. V dropped 3 bases and J dropped 4 bases, with 10 bases sitting between them. This CDR3 is 13 amino acids long. Germline V gene sequence: CDR1 LGHNA, CDR2 YSLEER.

To note about this clonotype: With a much larger clone just one base away, this may be a read error. J is TRBJ2-1 and V is TRBV6-5, with 7 bases fitting TRBD2. The CDR3 contains 15 residues. Germline lookup yields CDR1 MNHEY and CDR2 SVGAGI. The CDR3 bases are TGTGCCAGCAGTTGGGCGGGAGCGAACTACGATGAGCAGTTCTTC. This encodes CASSWAGANYDEQFF.

V and J are TRBV28 and TRBJ2-5, with unresolved D. The CDR3 loop spans 12 amino acids. V dropped 6 bases and J dropped 1 base, with 6 bases sitting between them. CDR1 is MDHEN and CDR2 is SYDVKM in the germline V gene. CDR3 nucleotide sequence: TGTGCCAGCAGATCGGGCCAAGAGACCCAGTACTTC. It specifies CASRSGQETQYF.

The chain uses TRBV7-2 and TRBJ2-4; the D is unclear. In germline, CDR1 is SGHTA, CDR2 FQGNSA. The CDR3 extends over 14 amino acids. Trimming pared 5 bases from V and 8 bases from J, leaving 16 bases between. The CDR3 sequence: CASSPRLQPDIQYF. CDR3 sequence (DNA): TGTGCCAGCAGCCCCCGACTGCAACCAGACATTCAGTACTTC.

The chain recombines TRBV20-1 with TRBJ2-5; D call uncertain. Judging by the DNA end, TRBJ2-7 fits better; the J call may be wrong. The CDR3 extends over 12 amino acids. Per the germline V gene, CDR1 is DFQATT and CDR2 is SNEGSKA (reference sequence). The CDR3 sequence: CSAPGPSYEQYF. CDR3 DNA: TGCAGTGCCCCGGGCCCGTCCTACGAGCAGTACTTC.

In this sample, this clonotype turned up a few times. V and J are TRBV11-2 and TRBJ2-1; D remains ambiguous. Germline V lookup: CDR1 SGHAT, CDR2 FQNNGV. The V gene lost 1 base and the J gene lost 8 bases, with 9 bases spanning the gap. The CDR3 sequence is 13 residues long. The DNA for the CDR3 is TGTGCCAGCAGCTTAGGAAGAATGGATGAGCAGTTCTTC. It specifies CASSLGRMDEQFF.

V usage is TRBV20-1 and J usage is TRBJ2-1; no firm D call. Trimming cost V 3 bases and J 8 bases, with 11 bases left between them. The CDR3 spans 12 residues. The germline gives CDR1 DFQATT, CDR2 SNEGSKA (reference sequence). The CDR3 loop is CSARSDAYEQFF. DNA for the CDR3: TGCAGTGCTAGGAGCGACGCGTATGAGCAGTTCTTC.

V gene TRBV2 combines with J gene TRBJ2-1; possibly TRBD2 for D (5 bases). V was shortened by 8 bases and J by 2 bases, with 10 bases between the two germline ends. The germline gives CDR1 SNHLY, CDR2 FYNNEI. The CDR3 consists of 13 residues. CDR3 sequence: CASGRLTYNEQFF. In DNA form, the CDR3 reads TGTGCCAGCGGGAGATTAACCTACAATGAGCAGTTCTTC. The full variable domain, its missing parts supplied by reference TRBV2 and TRBJ2-1, is EPEVTQTPSHQVTQMGQEVILRCVPISNHLYFYWYRQILGQKVEFLVSFYNNEISEKSEIFDDQFSVERPDGSNFTLKIRSTKLEDSAMYFCASGRLTYNEQFFGPGTRLTVL.

This clonotype has only one observation. The rearrangement joins TRBV7-3 to TRBJ1-1, with 8 bases identical to TRBD1. Unmatched junction bases numbered 1, after V lost 3 bases and J lost 1 base. Germline CDR1 reads SGHTA; CDR2 reads FQGTGA. This CDR3 region has 14 residues. The CDR3: CASSLTGENTEAFF. CDR3 nucleotides: TGTGCCAGCAGCTTGACAGGGGAGAACACTGAAGCTTTCTTT.

This clonotype was detected a few times. The rearrangement uses TRBV5-6 and TRBJ2-7; D might be TRBD2 (6 bases). V lost 3 bases to trimming and J lost 9 bases, with 16 bases between them. The CDR3 is 13 amino acids. The germline CDR1 and CDR2 sequences are SGHDT and YYEEEE. CDR3 DNA sequence: TGTGCCAGCAGCTCCAAACTATGGGGGGTGCAGTACTTC. Amino acid sequence: CASSSKLWGVQYF.

The CDR3: CASSLAGGQRGTLREQYF. The CDR3 DNA is TGTGCCAGCAGCTTAGCGGGCGGCCAGCGAGGGACCTTACGCGAGCAGTACTTC. The gene calls are TRBV7-9 and TRBJ2-7; D tentatively reads TRBD1 or TRBD2 (5 bases each). The CDR3 consists of 18 residues. Trimming pared 0 bases from V and 6 bases from J, leaving 24 bases between. Germline V CDR1 and CDR2: SEHNR, FQNEAQ (reference sequence). The entire variable domain, with the rest obtained from reference TRBV7-9 and TRBJ2-7, is as follows: DTGVSQNPRHKITKRGQNVTFRCDPISEHNRLYWYRQTLGQGPEFLTYFQNEAQLEKSRLLSDRFSAERPKGSFSTLEIQRTEQGDSAMYLCASSLAGGQRGTLREQYFGPGTRLTVT.

This clonotype was seen only a few times. The rearrangement uses TRBV9 and TRBJ2-2; TRBD2 matches 9 bases. CDR1 and CDR2 from the germline V gene are SGDLS and YYNGEE. The CDR3 length is 15 residues. V was pared by 2 bases and J by 3 bases, with 2 bases of the junction left unmatched. CDR3 in DNA: TGTGCCAGCAGCGTTAGCGGGAGAGACACCGGGGAGCTGTTTTTT. It codes for CASSVSGRDTGELFF.

This clonotype was observed a few times. The CDR3 nucleotides read TGTGCCAGCAGCCCGGGGACAGTTCAGCACGAGCAGTACTTC. It translates to CASSPGTVQHEQYF. The chain joins TRBV7-2 to TRBJ2-7; 7 nucleotides align to TRBD1. The CDR3 is 14 residues long. The J segment lost 5 bases and the V segment lost 5 bases, leaving 9 bases of the junction unmatched. Germline CDR1 reads SGHTA; CDR2 reads FQGNSA.

The genes are TRBV11-1 and TRBJ2-1, with D uncertain. This CDR3 has 16 residues. The ends were cut back, 1 base at V and 0 bases at J, with 10 bases in the middle. Germline V gene sequence: CDR1 SGHAT, CDR2 FQDESV (reference sequence). This CDR3 is CASSLELTSSYNEQFF. CDR3 coding DNA: TGTGCCAGCAGCTTAGAATTAACGAGCTCCTACAATGAGCAGTTCTTC.

This clonotype turned up a few times. This chain uses TRBV28 with TRBJ2-1; TRBD2 aligns across 12 bases. Germline V gene data show CDR1 as MDHEN and CDR2 as SYDVKM. Trimming cost V 5 bases and J 6 bases; bases outside gene matches: 8. CDR3 length: 16 residues. CDR3: CASSPPGLAGSNEQFF. The CDR3 DNA reads TGTGCCAGCAGTCCACCGGGACTAGCGGGCAGCAATGAGCAGTTCTTC.

The rearrangement uses TRBV7-2 and TRBJ1-1; D uncertain. The V end was cut by 6 bases, the J end by 6 bases, with 20 bases between. This CDR3 contains 15 residues. Germline V gene data show CDR1 as SGHTA and CDR2 as FQGNSA. The chain's CDR3 is CASRFTPIRVPEAFF. The CDR3 DNA reads TGTGCCAGCAGATTCACACCTATAAGGGTCCCTGAAGCTTTCTTT. Combining the CDR3 with reference TRBV7-2 and TRBJ1-1 gives the whole variable domain GAGVSQSPSNKVTEKGKDVELRCDPISGHTALYWYRQSLGQGLEFLIYFQGNSAPDKSGLPSDRFSAERTGGSVSTLTIQRTQQEDSAVYLCASRFTPIRVPEAFFGQGTRLTVV.

This clonotype was detected only a few times. The rearrangement joins TRBV6-5 to TRBJ1-4, with a tentative D call TRBD1 (5 bases). CDR3 length: 14 residues. Per germline, CDR1 MNHEY and CDR2 SVGAGI. Trimming cost V 8 bases and J 7 bases, with 17 bases left between them. This CDR3 is CASGTRGEGEKLFF. The CDR3 bases are TGTGCCAGCGGAACTAGAGGGGAAGGTGAAAAACTGTTTTTT.

With regard to this clonotype: This may arise from a read error, as a much more abundant clone is one base away. V and J are TRBV6-6 and TRBJ2-7, with D possibly matching TRBD2 (7 bases). Germline CDR1 MNHNY, CDR2 SVGAGI (reference sequence). The CDR3 covers 16 residues. The V end lost 2 bases, the J end lost 3 bases, and 17 bases lay between the germline ends. This chain's CDR3 is CASSYMEGGAHYEQYF. CDR3 sequence (DNA): TGTGCCAGCAGTTACATGGAGGGGGGGGCCCACTACGAGCAGTACTTC.

The genes are TRBV4-3 and TRBJ2-1; tentative D call: TRBD1 (5 bases). With 0 bases removed from V and 7 bases from J, the gap between germline ends came to 13 bases. Per germline, CDR1 LGHNA and CDR2 YSLEER. The length of the CDR3 is 15 residues. The CDR3 nucleotides read TGCGCCAGCAGCCAAGAGCAAGGTAGGACAAATGAGCAGTTCTTC. Translated: CASSQEQGRTNEQFF.

The CDR3 is CAISAQQGDTEAFF. DNA of the CDR3: TGTGCCATCAGTGCCCAACAGGGAGACACTGAAGCTTTCTTT. The J gene is TRBJ1-1, the V gene TRBV10-3; weak D call: TRBD1 (6 bases). Germline values: CDR1 ENHRY, CDR2 SYGVKD. The CDR3 is 14 amino acids. V was clipped by 4 bases and J by 3 bases, with 12 bases between them.

The rearrangement joins TRBV5-1 to TRBJ2-3, with 10 positions matching TRBD2. Germline V gene lookup returns CDR1 SGHRS and CDR2 YFSETQ. The length of the CDR3 is 16 residues. Trimming removed 4 bases from V and 4 bases from J; junction bases left unmatched: 9. The CDR3 spells CASSASGGTGSDTQYF. In DNA, the CDR3 is TGCGCCAGCAGCGCTAGCGGGGGCACCGGGTCAGATACGCAGTATTTT.

This clonotype was detected many times. CDR3 bases: TGTGCCAGCAGTTACGGGGCAGAAGCGGGCTACGAGCAGTACTTC. It translates to CASSYGAEAGYEQYF. The chain has TRBV6-6 and TRBJ2-7; possibly TRBD2 for D (6 bases). In germline, CDR1 is MNHNY, CDR2 SVGAGI (reference sequence). Trimming removed 2 bases from V and 3 bases from J, with 14 bases in between. This CDR3 region has 15 residues.

The sample holds a few counts of this clonotype. This may stem from a read error, because a much larger clone lies one nucleotide away. The chain couples TRBV27 to TRBJ2-5; D uncertain. The J call is doubtful: the DNA matches TRBJ2-7 better. CDR3 length equals 11 residues. CDR1 is MNHEY, CDR2 SMNVEV, per germline (reference sequence). The chain's CDR3 is CASSAPYEQYF. The CDR3 DNA follows: TGTGCCAGCAGTGCCCCCTACGAGCAGTACTTC.

The chain employs TRBV7-2 and TRBJ2-4; no clear D. V dropped 5 bases and J dropped 0 bases, with 11 bases sitting between them. Germline lookup yields CDR1 SGHTA and CDR2 FQGNSA. CDR3 length: 15 amino acids. CDR3 nucleotide sequence: TGTGCCAGCAGCCTACCGCCATTAGCCAAAAACATTCAGTACTTC. Protein product: CASSLPPLAKNIQYF. The variable domain in full, completed from reference TRBV7-2 and TRBJ2-4, reads GAGVSQSPSNKVTEKGKDVELRCDPISGHTALYWYRQSLGQGLEFLIYFQGNSAPDKSGLPSDRFSAERTGGSVSTLTIQRTQQEDSAVYLCASSLPPLAKNIQYFGAGTRLSVL.

This clonotype appeared a single time. CDR3 coding DNA: TGTGCCAGCTCACGGGGGACTACAGGGGGCTACGAGCAGTACTTC. Translated: CASSRGTTGGYEQYF. The rearrangement uses TRBV18 and TRBJ2-7; D may be TRBD1 (8 bases). The germline V gene has CDR1 KGHSH and CDR2 LQKENI. Trimming left V 4 bases short and J 3 bases short, with 16 bases between. The CDR3 sequence is 15 residues long.

The CDR3 sequence is CASSVVGGRTSGANVLTF. The CDR3 bases are TGTGCCAGCAGCGTTGTTGGGGGCAGGACGTCTGGGGCCAACGTCCTGACTTTC. The J gene is TRBJ2-6, the V gene TRBV9; D is possibly TRBD1 (6 bases). Per germline, CDR1 SGDLS and CDR2 YYNGEE. The V gene lost 2 bases and the J gene lost 1 base, with 16 bases spanning the gap. This CDR3 has 18 residues.